Listed below are T cell receptor beta chains from one sample, sequenced in a study of cytomegalovirus exposure and HLA in healthy donors. This table comes from immunoSEQ multiplex PCR, and its TCRdb copy is limited to in-frame clones, with some not included. The table includes about 170,000 clones, about 79% detected once. Sequencing was done on a sample of PBMCs. Source of these receptors: a female donor in good health and CMV-seronegative. Each CDR3 is given with its conserved first and last residue. The D gene is left open where the match is weak. Only part of the rows carry a size: once, few, many, or a class if the clone is expanded.

j_call	v_call	d_call	clone_size	cdr3_nt	cdr3_aa
TRBJ1-2	TRBV7-2	NA	few	TGTGCCAGCAGCTTCCTTGGGTCCGGGACAAACTATGGCTACACCTTC	CASSFLGSGTNYGYTF
TRBJ1-1	TRBV19	NA	NA	TGTGCCAGTATTAGGAGACAGGAGACGAACACTGAAGCTTTCTTT	CASIRRQETNTEAFF
TRBJ2-1	TRBV9	NA	NA	TGTGCCAGCAGCCCTGGTTCGGCCTACAATGAGCAGTTCTTC	CASSPGSAYNEQFF
TRBJ2-1	TRBV27	TRBD2	NA	TGTGCCAGCGGGGGTGGGGGGGGAAGTCTCTATGAGCAGTTCTTC	CASGGGGGSLYEQFF
TRBJ2-3	TRBV25-1	TRBD2	NA	TGTGCCAGCATGGGGACTAGCGGAACAGATACGCAGTATTTT	CASMGTSGTDTQYF
TRBJ2-3	TRBV6-1	TRBD2	NA	TGTGCCAGCAGTGGATTAGCGGGAGATGAACCAGATACGCAGTATTTT	CASSGLAGDEPDTQYF
TRBJ1-6	TRBV7-2	NA	NA	TGTGCCAGCAGCTTAGTACAGGGTGGTAATTCACCCCTCCACTTT	CASSLVQGGNSPLHF
TRBJ1-1	TRBV9	NA	once	TGTGCCAGCAGCCCAGGGGAGAGGGAAGCTTTCTTT	CASSPGEREAFF
TRBJ2-5	TRBV9	NA	NA	TGTGCCAGCAGCACGGGACAAGAGACCCAGTACTTC	CASSTGQETQYF
TRBJ2-7	TRBV2	TRBD1	NA	TGTGCCAGCCGGACAGGGGGCTACGAGCAGTACTTC	CASRTGGYEQYF
TRBJ1-4	TRBV5-1	TRBD1	NA	TGCGCCAGCAAGGGACAGGGAAGTTCCATTGTTAATGAAAAACTGTTTTTT	CASKGQGSSIVNEKLFF
TRBJ2-3	TRBV6-1	TRBD2	NA	TGTGCCAGCAGTGACCTAGCGGGAGGTCAAGATACGCAGTATTTT	CASSDLAGGQDTQYF
TRBJ2-5	TRBV5-3	TRBD2	few	TGTGCCAGAGAAGAGCGGGGAAAAGAGACCCAGTACTTC	CAREERGKETQYF
TRBJ1-1	TRBV27	NA	NA	TGTGCCAGCAGGCCGAGGGGAGGAACTGAAGCTTTCTTT	CASRPRGGTEAFF
TRBJ2-2	TRBV30	NA	NA	TGTGCCTGGAGTGTACGGGGTAACACCGGGGAGCTGTTTTTT	CAWSVRGNTGELFF
TRBJ1-1	TRBV7-2	TRBD1	NA	TGTGCCAGCAGCTTAGCTTCAGGACAGGGAAGGGGCAAGGGCACTGAAGCTTTCTTT	CASSLASGQGRGKGTEAFF
TRBJ2-1	TRBV7-9	TRBD2	NA	TGTGCCAGCAGCTTGAGTAGGGGGTTAACTAGCGGGCCCGCCCAGTTCTTC	CASSLSRGLTSGPAQFF
TRBJ2-7	TRBV27	NA	NA	TGTGCCAGCAGCTCGGGTGCGGGTTCCTACGAGCAGTACTTC	CASSSGAGSYEQYF
TRBJ2-7	TRBV5-1	NA	once	TGCGCCAGCAGCTTTACGCACAAGTCCTACGAGCAGTACTTC	CASSFTHKSYEQYF
TRBJ2-1	TRBV6-1	TRBD2	NA	TGTGCCAGCAGTGAAGAACTAGCGGGGGGCAATGAGCAGTTCTTC	CASSEELAGGNEQFF
TRBJ2-2	TRBV10-3	TRBD2	NA	TGTGCCATCAGTGTTAAGACTAGCGGCGCGAACACCGGGGAGCTGTTTTTT	CAISVKTSGANTGELFF
TRBJ2-4	TRBV11-2	NA	NA	TGTGCCAGCAGCCCTAGTCCAGGGGGGTCCAAAAACATTCAGTACTTC	CASSPSPGGSKNIQYF
TRBJ1-4	TRBV28	TRBD1	NA	TGTGCCAGCTCACCCCCCCGCAGGGGGACAACTAATGAAAAACTGTTTTTT	CASSPPRRGTTNEKLFF
TRBJ2-7	TRBV5-1	TRBD1	NA	TGCGCCAGCAGCTTTGGGGACAGGGGCTACGAGCAGTACTTC	CASSFGDRGYEQYF
TRBJ1-2	TRBV18	NA	NA	TGTGCCAGCTCACCAGGGCCCATCGATGGCTACACCTTC	CASSPGPIDGYTF
TRBJ1-1	TRBV5-1	TRBD1	NA	TGCGCCAGCAGCCCGGCGGGGCAGGGGGCGTACACTGAAGCTTTCTTT	CASSPAGQGAYTEAFF
TRBJ2-1	TRBV6-5	TRBD2	NA	TGTGCCAGCAGTTATCTAATAGCGGGGCAGTACAATGAGCAGTTCTTC	CASSYLIAGQYNEQFF
TRBJ1-1	TRBV25-1	TRBD1	NA	TGTGCCAGCAGTGTTACAGGGGCCACTGAAGCTTTCTTT	CASSVTGATEAFF
TRBJ2-7	TRBV10-1	NA	NA	TGCGCCAGCCCTCCCGGGACAAAACCTTACGAGCAGTACTTC	CASPPGTKPYEQYF
TRBJ2-3	TRBV7-2	NA	NA	TGTGCCAGCAGCTGGGGGGGGGCGATGACAGATACGCAGTATTTT	CASSWGGAMTDTQYF
TRBJ2-1	TRBV18	TRBD2	once	TGTGCCAGCTCACCATTCGTCCCAGCGGGGGGATCGTACAATGAGCAGTTCTTC	CASSPFVPAGGSYNEQFF
TRBJ1-1	TRBV9	NA	NA	TGTGCCAGCAGCGTGGGAGGGGTGAACACTGAAGCTTTCTTT	CASSVGGVNTEAFF
TRBJ2-3	TRBV21-1	NA	NA	TGTGCCAGCAGCAAATTGGGGACAGGACATAGCACAGATACGCAGTATTTT	CASSKLGTGHSTDTQYF
TRBJ1-1	TRBV15	NA	NA	TGTGCCACCAGCGGAGGAAGCGGTAACGCTGAAGCTTTCTTT	CATSGGSGNAEAFF
TRBJ2-4	TRBV19	NA	NA	TGTGCCAGTAGTATTATCGGGGTAGCCAAAAACAGTCAGTACTTC	CASSIIGVAKNSQYF
TRBJ2-7	TRBV19	TRBD2	NA	TGTGCCAGTAGTATGGCTAGCGGTCCTACCTACGAGCAGTACTTC	CASSMASGPTYEQYF
TRBJ1-1	TRBV15	NA	NA	TGTGCCACCAGCATCGGGTTTAACACTGAAGCTTTCTTT	CATSIGFNTEAFF
TRBJ2-3	TRBV5-6	TRBD2	NA	TGTGCCAGCAGCCTTCCTACTAGCGGGAGGACGTATACGCAGTATTTT	CASSLPTSGRTYTQYF
TRBJ2-3	TRBV7-2	TRBD2	NA	TGTGCCAGCAGCTTGCGGGGGGGCTCCCCGACAGATACGCAGTATTTT	CASSLRGGSPTDTQYF
TRBJ1-5	TRBV27	NA	NA	TGTGCCAGCAGCCCCGGGACTTCCAACAATCAGCCCCAGCATTTT	CASSPGTSNNQPQHF
TRBJ2-1	TRBV9	TRBD2	NA	TGTGCCAGCAGCGTAGTCGATCGGGTAGCGGGAGGGCGTGAGCAGTTCTTC	CASSVVDRVAGGREQFF
TRBJ1-1	TRBV10-3	NA	NA	TGTGCCATCAGGGACGGGGTTACCACTGAAGCTTTCTTT	CAIRDGVTTEAFF
TRBJ2-2	TRBV7-3	TRBD1	NA	TGTGCCAGCAGCTTAGGGACAGCTATGGGCGGGGAGCTGTTTTTT	CASSLGTAMGGELFF
TRBJ2-6	TRBV4-3	NA	few	TGCGCCAGCAGCCAAGATATGAGCTCTGGGGCCAACGGCCTGACTTTC	CASSQDMSSGANGLTF
TRBJ1-1	TRBV2	NA	NA	TGTGCCAGCACCCTGATAAGGGGGGGGAGAAACACTGAAGCTTTCTTT	CASTLIRGGRNTEAFF
TRBJ1-5	TRBV2	TRBD1	NA	TGTGCCAGCGAAGGGACAGGGGGCAGTCAGCCCCAGCATTTT	CASEGTGGSQPQHF
TRBJ2-1	TRBV7-9	NA	NA	TGTGCCAGCAGCTCTACTGGCAATGAGCAGTTCTTC	CASSSTGNEQFF
TRBJ1-1	TRBV7-2	TRBD1	NA	TGTGCCAGCAGCTTAGGGTTCAGGGGGAAGGGAAACACTGAAGCTTTCTTT	CASSLGFRGKGNTEAFF
TRBJ1-6	TRBV27	TRBD1	NA	TGTGCCAGCAGTTTAAGCAGCGGACAGGGGATGTCTTATAATTCACCCCTCCACTTT	CASSLSSGQGMSYNSPLHF
TRBJ2-5	TRBV9	TRBD2	NA	TGTGCCAGCAGCCCCCATGAGCGGGGACGAGAGACCCAGTACTTC	CASSPHERGRETQYF